Listed here are 27 T cell receptor beta chains from one sample, sequenced in a study of blood T cell repertoires in COVID-19. TCRdb's copy holds only in-frame clones and misses some; the assay was immunoSEQ multiplex PCR. The table records roughly 50,000 clones, more than 70% of them present only once. Sequences were obtained from peripheral blood. The receptors originated from a woman aged 60-70 years with acute or convalescent COVID-19.

This chain joins TRBV5-4 and TRBJ1-1; 9 bases match TRBD1. Germline assignment: CDR1 SGHNT and CDR2 YYREEE (reference sequence). This CDR3 comprises 16 residues. The V segment lost 4 bases and the J segment 5 bases; nucleotides outside the gene matches: 12. In nucleotides, the CDR3 is TGTGCCAGCAGCCCAGAACAGGGGGCTAGTAGGACTGAAGCTTTCTTT. As protein: CASSPEQGASRTEAFF.

This chain links TRBV5-1 with TRBJ2-1; 8 bases align to TRBD2. V dropped 0 bases and J dropped 10; count of bases not matched to a gene: 12. The length of the CDR3 is 16 residues. Looked up from germline, CDR1 is SGHRS and CDR2 is YFSETQ. The CDR3 region is CASSLGGTSAGKEQFF. CDR3 in DNA: TGCGCCAGCAGCTTGGGTGGGACTAGTGCTGGCAAAGAGCAGTTCTTC.

The rearrangement uses TRBV29-1 and TRBJ2-3; the D gene is possibly TRBD2 (6 bases). The length of the CDR3 is 10 residues. Deletions cut 3 bases from V and 8 bases from J, with 6 bases between. The V gene's germline CDR1 is SQVTM and CDR2 ANQGSEA. The CDR3 nucleotides read TGCAGCGTTGACGGGGGTACGCAGTATTTT. Translation gives CSVDGGTQYF.

The chain combines TRBV5-1 with TRBJ2-3; 10 bases fit TRBD2. Germline values: CDR1 SGHRS, CDR2 YFSETQ. The CDR3 sequence is 14 residues long. The junction had 2 bases not matched to a gene; V was cut back by 0 bases and J by 7 bases. CDR3 sequence: CASSLELAGNTQYF. The CDR3, as DNA: TGCGCCAGCAGCTTGGAACTAGCGGGGAATACGCAGTATTTT.

V gene TRBV25-1 combines with J gene TRBJ1-1, with a weak D call TRBD1 (6 bases). Trimming stripped 6 bases from V and 5 bases from J, with 16 bases between. This CDR3 has 14 amino acids. Per germline, CDR1 MGHDK and CDR2 SYGVNS. CDR3 DNA: TGTGCCAGCAGACCAACAGGGTGGGAGACTGAAGCTTTCTTT. Protein product: CASRPTGWETEAFF. Supplemented by reference TRBV25-1 and TRBJ1-1, the full variable domain reads EADIYQTPRYLVIGTGKKITLECSQTMGHDKMYWYQQDPGMELHLIHYSYGVNSTEKGDLSSESTVSRIRTEHFPLTLESARPSHTSQYLCASRPTGWETEAFFGQGTRLTVV.

The CDR3 reads CASSFSGGAGTQYF. CDR3 DNA sequence: TGTGCCAGCAGCTTTAGCGGTGGAGCGGGTACGCAGTATTTT. This rearrangement joins TRBV7-3 to TRBJ2-3; TRBD2 is a possible D gene (6 bases). The germline V and J ends were trimmed by 3 bases and 8 bases, with 15 bases remaining between them. Per the germline V gene, CDR1 is SGHTA and CDR2 is FQGTGA. The CDR3 runs to 14 residues.

The chain couples TRBV5-1 to TRBJ2-2, with D uncertain. The germline V gene encodes CDR1 SGHRS and CDR2 YFSETQ. There are 16 residues in the CDR3. V lost 1 base and J 2 bases, leaving 12 bases between the germline ends. The CDR3: CASSLSPGSNTGELFF. CDR3 DNA: TGCGCCAGCAGCTTGTCTCCAGGATCTAACACCGGGGAGCTGTTTTTT.

The J gene is TRBJ1-5, the V gene TRBV5-8; TRBD1 is a possible D gene (5 bases). Trimming shortened V by 0 bases and J by 1 base, and 17 bases separated the two germline ends. CDR1 is SGHTS, CDR2 YDEGEE, per germline. This CDR3 has 18 amino acids. The CDR3 DNA sequence: TGTGCCAGCAGCTTGGCCCGGGCAGGGCTTCGGAGCAATCAGCCCCAGCATTTT. As protein: CASSLARAGLRSNQPQHF.

This clone was detected a few times. The chain has TRBV5-1 and TRBJ1-5; 7 bases are a match to TRBD1. Per the germline V gene, CDR1 is SGHRS and CDR2 is YFSETQ. The V and J ends lost 5 bases and 4 bases, in that order; junction bases with no gene match: 9. The CDR3 covers 15 residues. CDR3 protein: CASSTDGQANQPQHF. DNA of the CDR3: TGCGCCAGCAGTACCGACGGACAGGCAAATCAGCCCCAGCATTTT.

This sequence joins TRBV13 and TRBJ2-3, with D maybe TRBD2 (5 bases). With 5 bases removed from V and 5 bases from J, the gap between germline ends came to 17 bases. The germline V gene encodes CDR1 PRHDT and CDR2 FYEKMQ (reference sequence). The length of the CDR3 is 15 residues. The CDR3 reads CASSPRPGLQDTQYF. Written as DNA, the CDR3 is TGTGCCAGCAGCCCACGCCCTGGACTGCAAGATACGCAGTATTTT.

The genes are TRBV19 and TRBJ1-5; TRBD1 matches 9 bases. Looked up from germline, CDR1 is LNHDA and CDR2 is SQIVND (reference sequence). This CDR3 is built from 17 residues. V gave up 4 bases and J gave up 7 bases; unmatched junction bases: 14. The CDR3, as DNA: TGTGCCAGTAGTAACTCCTTCCCACAGGGGGCAAGGCAGCCCCAGCATTTT. Translating gives CASSNSFPQGARQPQHF.

This clone showed up just once. This sequence joins TRBV7-9 and TRBJ2-5; D remains ambiguous. Germline V gene lookup returns CDR1 SEHNR and CDR2 FQNEAQ (reference sequence). There are 14 residues in the CDR3. The germline V and J ends were trimmed by 4 bases and 0 bases, with 9 bases remaining between them. Written as DNA, the CDR3 is TGTGCCAGCAGCTGGGCCAGACACCAAGAGACCCAGTACTTC. Protein: CASSWARHQETQYF. Using reference TRBV7-9 and TRBJ2-5 for the parts outside the CDR3, the full variable domain is DTGVSQNPRHKITKRGQNVTFRCDPISEHNRLYWYRQTLGQGPEFLTYFQNEAQLEKSRLLSDRFSAERPKGSFSTLEIQRTEQGDSAMYLCASSWARHQETQYFGPGTRLLVL.

The J gene is TRBJ2-1, the V gene TRBV10-3, with D possibly being TRBD1 (5 bases). Trimming shortened V by 3 bases and J by 1 base, and 13 bases separated the two germline ends. CDR3 length equals 16 residues. In germline, CDR1 is ENHRY, CDR2 SYGVKD. CDR3 sequence reads: CAISERGGESYNEQFF. CDR3 DNA sequence: TGTGCCATCAGTGAAAGGGGTGGCGAATCCTACAATGAGCAGTTCTTC.

V usage is TRBV9 and J usage is TRBJ2-1; TRBD1 matches at 10 bases. V lost 3 bases to trimming and J lost 4 bases; unmatched junction nucleotides: 4. From germline, CDR1 is SGDLS and CDR2 YYNGEE. The CDR3 is made up of 15 amino acids. The CDR3 region is CASSAGQGRYNEQFF. CDR3 in DNA: TGTGCCAGCAGCGCGGGACAGGGGAGATACAATGAGCAGTTCTTC. Using reference TRBV9 and TRBJ2-1 for the parts outside the CDR3, the full variable domain is DSGVTQTPKHLITATGQRVTLRCSPRSGDLSVYWYQQSLDQGLQFLIQYYNGEERAKGNILERFSAQQFPDLHSELNLSSLELGDSALYFCASSAGQGRYNEQFFGPGTRLTVL.

The V and J genes are TRBV5-5 and TRBJ1-1, with a possible D match to TRBD1 (5 bases). CDR1 is SGHKS and CDR2 is YYEKEE in the germline V gene (reference sequence). This CDR3 has 14 amino acids. The V end lost 3 bases, the J end lost 10 bases, and 19 bases lay between the germline ends. The CDR3 is CASSSEGREGAAFF. CDR3 coding DNA: TGTGCCAGCAGCTCCGAGGGGAGGGAGGGAGCAGCTTTCTTT.

J is TRBJ1-1 and V is TRBV3-1 (or the pseudogene TRBV3-2); D is uncertain. There are 13 residues in the CDR3. V lost 2 bases and J lost 1, with 5 bases in between. The germline V gene encodes CDR1 LGHDT and CDR2 YNNKEL (reference sequence). The CDR3: CASSQISNTEAFF. The CDR3 bases are TGTGCCAGCAGCCAAATATCGAACACTGAAGCTTTCTTT.

V and J are TRBV4-1 and TRBJ2-7; 10 nucleotides match TRBD2. This CDR3 has 14 residues. CDR1 MGHRA and CDR2 YSYEKL come from the germline V gene. V gave up 0 bases and J gave up 7 bases; unmatched junction bases: 3. The CDR3 nucleotides read TGCGCCAGCAGCCAAGATCCTAGCGGGAGAGAGCAGTACTTC. Translated: CASSQDPSGREQYF.

This clone was observed once. The genes are TRBV4-1 and TRBJ1-1; D possibly corresponds to TRBD1 (5 bases). The germline CDR1 and CDR2 sequences are MGHRA and YSYEKL. This CDR3 contains 14 residues. Between the trimmed V and J ends, which lost 8 bases and 4 bases, there was a span of 17 bases. The CDR3 nucleotides are TGCGCCAGCGCCCCATCCTGGGGGGGCACTGAAGCTTTCTTT. Amino acid sequence: CASAPSWGGTEAFF.

The sample holds one count of this clone. CDR3: CASSPPSGGSPLHF. The DNA for the CDR3 is TGTGCCAGCTCACCACCGAGCGGTGGTTCACCCCTCCACTTT. J is TRBJ1-6 and V is TRBV18; no firm D call. CDR3 size: 14 residues. The ends were cut back, 0 bases at V and 9 bases at J, with 9 bases in the middle. CDR1 is KGHSH, CDR2 LQKENI, per germline.

This chain joins TRBV29-1 and TRBJ1-1, with no clear D. V dropped 6 bases and J dropped 3 bases, with 11 bases sitting between them. This CDR3 has 12 residues. Germline V gene sequence: CDR1 SQVTM, CDR2 ANQGSEA. CDR3 in DNA: TGCAGCGTAACCGGGAAGTACACTGAAGCTTTCTTT. Protein: CSVTGKYTEAFF. Variable domain in full (rest from reference TRBV29-1 and TRBJ1-1): SAVISQKPSRDICQRGTSLTIQCQVDSQVTMMFWYRQQPGQSLTLIATANQGSEATYESGFVIDKFPISRPNLTFSTLTVSNMSPEDSSIYLCSVTGKYTEAFFGQGTRLTVV.

This clone appeared once. CDR3 in DNA: TGTGCCAGCAGTTACGTGGGCCAGCCCCAGCATTTT. Its translation is CASSYVGQPQHF. The chain is built from TRBV6-6 and TRBJ1-5; D is undetermined. The CDR3 runs 12 residues. Per germline, CDR1 MNHNY and CDR2 SVGAGI (reference sequence). The germline V and J ends were trimmed by 2 bases and 7 bases, with 6 bases remaining between them.

The CDR3 nucleotides read TGTGCCAGCAGCTTAGGGCCGGACAGAGGAGAGACCCAGTACTTC. Its translation: CASSLGPDRGETQYF. This rearrangement joins TRBV7-2 to TRBJ2-5; tentatively, D is TRBD1 (6 bases). CDR1 and CDR2 from the germline V gene are SGHTA and FQGNSA. V lost 1 base and J 4 bases, leaving 13 bases between the germline ends. CDR3 length equals 15 residues.

The chain has TRBV11-2 and TRBJ1-1; the match to TRBD1 covers 7 bases. V gave up 1 base and J gave up 11 bases; unmatched junction bases: 19. The CDR3 is made up of 17 amino acids. The germline V gene encodes CDR1 SGHAT and CDR2 FQNNGV. CDR3 DNA sequence: TGTGCCAGCAGCTTAGTTAAGGGGCGGGGGGGACAGAATTTGGCTTTCTTT. It specifies CASSLVKGRGGQNLAFF.

The chain combines TRBV27 with TRBJ1-6; TRBD1 might be the D (6 bases). Trimming stripped 3 bases from V and 7 bases from J, with 13 bases between. CDR1 and CDR2 from the germline V gene are MNHEY and SMNVEV (reference sequence). This CDR3 has 15 amino acids. In DNA form, the CDR3 reads TGTGCCAGCAGTTTTATCGCAGGGGCGAATTCACCCCTCCACTTT. This codes for CASSFIAGANSPLHF.

The chain employs TRBV9 and TRBJ1-4; D is perhaps TRBD1 (5 bases). Germline CDR1 reads SGDLS; CDR2 reads YYNGEE. V lost 3 bases and J 8 bases, leaving 20 bases between the germline ends. This CDR3 region has 16 residues. The CDR3 reads CASSAGDSLGKEKLFF. DNA of the CDR3: TGTGCCAGCAGCGCAGGTGACAGCCTCGGAAAGGAAAAACTGTTTTTT.

The chain recombines TRBV19 with TRBJ1-3, with D perhaps matching TRBD1 (5 bases). Trimming took off 3 bases at V and 2 bases at J, with 14 bases between the two ends. The CDR3 runs 16 residues. From germline, CDR1 is LNHDA and CDR2 SQIVND (reference sequence). Here the CDR3 reads CASSIEDSYTGNTIYF. CDR3 nucleotides: TGTGCCAGTAGTATTGAAGACAGCTACACTGGAAACACCATATATTTT.

This chain connects TRBV5-1 to TRBJ2-5; TRBD1 matches 11 bases. CDR1 is SGHRS, CDR2 YFSETQ, per germline. The CDR3 has 15 amino acids. V lost 4 bases, J lost 2 bases, and 4 bases stayed unmatched. Here the CDR3 DNA reads TGCGCCAGCAGCACGGGACAGGGGGAACAAGAGACCCAGTACTTC. Its protein product is CASSTGQGEQETQYF. Combining the CDR3 with reference TRBV5-1 and TRBJ2-5 gives the whole variable domain KAGVTQTPRYLIKTRGQQVTLSCSPISGHRSVSWYQQTPGQGLQFLFEYFSETQRNKGNFPGRFSGRQFSNSRSEMNVSTLELGDSALYLCASSTGQGEQETQYFGPGTRLLVL.